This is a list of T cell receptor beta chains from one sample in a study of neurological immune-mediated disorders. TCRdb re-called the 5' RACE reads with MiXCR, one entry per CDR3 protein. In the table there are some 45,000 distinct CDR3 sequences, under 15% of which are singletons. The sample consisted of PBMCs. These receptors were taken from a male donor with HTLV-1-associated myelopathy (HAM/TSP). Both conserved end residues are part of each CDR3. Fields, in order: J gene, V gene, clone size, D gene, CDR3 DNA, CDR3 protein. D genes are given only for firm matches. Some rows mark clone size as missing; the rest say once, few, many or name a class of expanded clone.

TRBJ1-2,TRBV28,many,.,TGTGCCAGCAGTAAAGGAACAGGGACTGCAAACTATGGCTACACCTTC,CASSKGTGTANYGYTF
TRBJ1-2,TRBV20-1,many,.,TGCAGTGCCGTGCCTTCCTCCGCGGCTGGCTACACCTTC,CSAVPSSAAGYTF
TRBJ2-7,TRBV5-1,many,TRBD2,TGCGCCAGCAGCTTGGCCCCGACGTTAGGCGGGGGATCCTACGAGCAGTACTTC,CASSLAPTLGGGSYEQYF
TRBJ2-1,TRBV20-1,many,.,TGCAGTGCTAGTAGGGCACAATTTGGTGAGCAGTTCTTC,CSASRAQFGEQFF
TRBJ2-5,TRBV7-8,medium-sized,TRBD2,TGTGCCAGCAGCTTGAGTCTGGGGCTAGCGGGTGTGAGTCAAGAGACCCAGTACTTC,CASSLSLGLAGVSQETQYF
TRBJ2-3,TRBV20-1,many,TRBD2,TGCAGTGCTCGAGCCCCACTAGCGGGGAACACAGATACGCAGTATTTT,CSARAPLAGNTDTQYF
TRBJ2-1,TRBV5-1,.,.,TGCGCCAGCAGCCCGGGACCGGGGTACAATGAGCAGTTCTTC,CASSPGPGYNEQFF
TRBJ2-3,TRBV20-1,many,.,TGCAGTGCTACTAGTAGCACAGATACGCAGTATTTT,CSATSSTDTQYF
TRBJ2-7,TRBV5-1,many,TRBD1,TGCGCCAGCAGCTTCGGGGACAGGTACTACGAGCAGTACTTC,CASSFGDRYYEQYF
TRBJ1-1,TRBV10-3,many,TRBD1,TGTGCCATCAGCAGCTATGGACAGGGGAAGAACACTGAAGCTTTCTTT,CAISSYGQGKNTEAFF
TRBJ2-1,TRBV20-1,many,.,TGCAGTGCTAGAGATTCAGGCGGCAGGGTCAATGAGCAGTTCTTC,CSARDSGGRVNEQFF
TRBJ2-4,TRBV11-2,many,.,TGTGCCAGCAGCTTACGAGCCGGGGGCGCGGGGACCAACATTCAGTACTTC,CASSLRAGGAGTNIQYF
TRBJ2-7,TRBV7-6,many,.,TGTGCCAGCAGCCCCGGCATAGGCCTCTACTCCTACGAGCAGTACTTC,CASSPGIGLYSYEQYF
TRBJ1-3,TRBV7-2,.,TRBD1,TGTGCCAGCAGCCCCCTCCCACGGGACAGCTCTGGAAACACCATATATTTT,CASSPLPRDSSGNTIYF
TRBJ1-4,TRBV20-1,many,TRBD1,TGCAGTGCTAGTTCGCGCCAGGGGGTTGAAAAACTGTTTTTT,CSASSRQGVEKLFF
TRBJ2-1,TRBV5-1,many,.,TGCGCCACCCGGGGGCCCGCGTCCTACAATGAGCAGTTCTTC,CATRGPASYNEQFF
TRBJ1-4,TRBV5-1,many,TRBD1,TGCGCCAGCAGCACGGGACAGGGGAAAAATGAAAAACTGTTTTTT,CASSTGQGKNEKLFF
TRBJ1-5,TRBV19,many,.,TGTGCCAGTAGTCCGCCTTTCACGGTTAGCAATCAGCCCCAGCATTTT,CASSPPFTVSNQPQHF
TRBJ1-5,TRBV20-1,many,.,TGCAGTGCTCTGGGACCGGCACGGAATCAGCCCCAGCATTTT,CSALGPARNQPQHF
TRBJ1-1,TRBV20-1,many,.,TGCAGTGCTAGAACCCAAGTCCGGGTATTCGACACTGAAGCTTTCTTT,CSARTQVRVFDTEAFF
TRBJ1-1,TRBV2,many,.,TGTGCCAGCAGTGGATTGACAGCCGATAGTGAAGCTTTCTTT,CASSGLTADSEAFF
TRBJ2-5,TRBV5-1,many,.,TGCGCCAGCAGCCCGTATGCTACTCAAGAGACCCAGTACTTC,CASSPYATQETQYF
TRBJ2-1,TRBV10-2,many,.,TGCGCCAGCAGTGCCGGGACTCCTCGAAACTACAATGAGCAGTTCTTC,CASSAGTPRNYNEQFF
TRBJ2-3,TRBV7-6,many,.,TGTGCCAGCAGCTCTTACAGCACAGATACGCAGTATTTT,CASSSYSTDTQYF
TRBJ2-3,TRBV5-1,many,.,TGCGCCAGCAGCTTGACAGATACGCAGTATTTT,CASSLTDTQYF
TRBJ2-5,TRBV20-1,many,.,TGCAGTGCTAGAGGTTTGGTCGGGGGTTCGCCCCAAGAGACCCAGTACTTC,CSARGLVGGSPQETQYF
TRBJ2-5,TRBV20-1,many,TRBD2,TGCAGTGCTAGAAATAGCGGGGGGGCTTTAGAGACCCAGTACTTC,CSARNSGGALETQYF
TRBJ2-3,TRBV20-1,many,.,TGCAGTGCTAGACCTAGCTCCGCGGCCGGGGATACGCAGTATTTT,CSARPSSAAGDTQYF
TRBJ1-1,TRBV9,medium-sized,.,TGTGCCAGCAGCTCATCGGAGTTGGACAACACTGAAGCTTTCTTT,CASSSSELDNTEAFF
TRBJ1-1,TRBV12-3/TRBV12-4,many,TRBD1,TGTGCCAGCAGCCCAGGGGGGGCTGAAGCTTTCTTT,CASSPGGAEAFF
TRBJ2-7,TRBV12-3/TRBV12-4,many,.,TGTGCCACGGGGCGGATCGACGAGCAGTACTTC,CATGRIDEQYF
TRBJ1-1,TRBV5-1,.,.,TGCGCCAGCAGCTTCGGATCCCTGAACACTGAAGCTTTCTTT,CASSFGSLNTEAFF
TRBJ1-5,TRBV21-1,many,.,TGTGCCAGCAACGAACCTGGGTTCGTATTGGGGCCCCAGCATTTT,CASNEPGFVLGPQHF
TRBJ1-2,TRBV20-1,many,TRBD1,TGCAGTGCCCCGGGACAGGGGATTCGAGGCTACACCTTC,CSAPGQGIRGYTF
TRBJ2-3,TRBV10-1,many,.,TGCGCCAGCAGTGACCAGGCTCAAGATACGCAGTATTTT,CASSDQAQDTQYF
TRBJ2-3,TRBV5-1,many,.,TGCGCCAGCAGCCCGACCGGGATCGGCACAGATACGCAGTATTTT,CASSPTGIGTDTQYF
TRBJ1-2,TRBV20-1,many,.,TGCAGTGCCCAGGACATTCAGACAGGTTCCCAGAGAACAGGCTACACCTTC,CSAQDIQTGSQRTGYTF
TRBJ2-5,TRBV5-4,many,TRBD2,TGTGCCAGCAGTTCTAGCGGGGCAGAGACCCAGTACTTC,CASSSSGAETQYF
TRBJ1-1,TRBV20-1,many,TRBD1,TGCAGTGCTAGGGACAGGGTCGTTTGGGCTGAAGCTTTCTTT,CSARDRVVWAEAFF
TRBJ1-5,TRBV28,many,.,TGTGCCAGTCAGGTTGGGCCTTATAGCAATCAGCCCCAGCATTTT,CASQVGPYSNQPQHF
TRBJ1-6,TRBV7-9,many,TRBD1,TGTGCCAGCCATGACTCTACAGGGGGCAATTCACCCCTCCACTTT,CASHDSTGGNSPLHF
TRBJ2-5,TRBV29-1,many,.,TGCAGCGCCTACGCTGGGGGGGAGACCCAGTACTTC,CSAYAGGETQYF
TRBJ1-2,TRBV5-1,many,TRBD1,TGCGCCAGCAGCTTGGGAGCGGGACAGAGATTCTCCTATGGCTACACCTTC,CASSLGAGQRFSYGYTF
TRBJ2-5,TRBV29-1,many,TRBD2,TGCAGCGTTGAACGACTAGCGGAAGAGACCCAGTACTTC,CSVERLAEETQYF
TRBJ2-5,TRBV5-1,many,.,TGCGCCAGCAGCTTCTCAGACGCTTCAGCATCCCCCCAGTACTTC,CASSFSDASASPQYF
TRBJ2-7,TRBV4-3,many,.,TGCGCCAGCAGCCAAACCGATACAGGGACCTCCCCCTACGAGCAGTACTTC,CASSQTDTGTSPYEQYF
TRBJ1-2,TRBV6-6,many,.,TGTGCCAGCAGTTACGGGGTAGGGGACGTATATGGCTACACCTTC,CASSYGVGDVYGYTF
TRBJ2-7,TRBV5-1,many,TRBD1,TGCGCCAGCAGCCCGACAGGGGGCCACTACGAGCAGTACTTC,CASSPTGGHYEQYF
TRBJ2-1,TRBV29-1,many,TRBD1,TGCAGCGGTCAAAGGGACAGATCCTACAATGAGCAGTTCTTC,CSGQRDRSYNEQFF
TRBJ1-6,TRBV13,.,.,TGTGCCAGCAGCTTCCTCACCACGGATTCACCCCTCCACTTT,CASSFLTTDSPLHF
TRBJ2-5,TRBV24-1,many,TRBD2,TGTGCCACCAGTCCCGGGGGGTTGGAGACCCAGTACTTC,CATSPGGLETQYF
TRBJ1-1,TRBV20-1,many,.,TGCAGTGCTAGAGATTTTCTCGAGGGCACTGAAGCTTTCTTT,CSARDFLEGTEAFF
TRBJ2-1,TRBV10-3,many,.,TGTGCCATCGCGGTAGATCTAACCTACAATGAGCAGTTCTTC,CAIAVDLTYNEQFF
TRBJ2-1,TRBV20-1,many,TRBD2,TGCAGTGCTAGAGAAGTCCTAGCGGCTTACAATGAGCAGTTCTTC,CSAREVLAAYNEQFF
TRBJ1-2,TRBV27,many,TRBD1,TGTGCCAGCAGTTTTGCGGGGACAGGCTATGGCTACACCTTC,CASSFAGTGYGYTF
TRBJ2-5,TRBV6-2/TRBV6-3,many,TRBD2,TGTGCCAGCAGCATAACGGGACTAGGTGGGGAGACCCAGTACTTC,CASSITGLGGETQYF
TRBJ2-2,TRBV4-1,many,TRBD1,TGCGCCAGCAGCCAGGGAAGGACAGGGACCGGGGAGCTGTTTTTT,CASSQGRTGTGELFF
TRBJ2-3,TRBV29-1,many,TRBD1,TGCAGCGTTGGGGCCGGGACAGGGGGGGATACGCAGTATTTT,CSVGAGTGGDTQYF
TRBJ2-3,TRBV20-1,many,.,TGCAGTGCTAGAAGCGCCACAGATACGCAGTATTTT,CSARSATDTQYF